This T cell receptor beta chain was retrieved from a study of blood T cells in healthy people across ages. There were at least 5.5 micrograms of total RNA extracted from every sample. Trimming took 3 bases from V and 8 from J; bases not matched to a gene: 12. The CDR3 is 15 amino acids. CDR1 is SEHNR, CDR2 FQNEAQ, per germline (reference sequence). Primers used in a second PCR of about 7 to 12 cycles were a sample-barcoded 5' primer and a J-beta primer mix. TCRdb called the 5' RACE reads again in MiXCR, with one record for every CDR3 protein. The data contain 800,000 to 950,000 distinct CDR3 sequences, almost 30% of them singletons. The same data also went into a second study, on T cells of mothers and their children.

The TCR comes from a woman aged 40 to 50 in good health. The rearrangement uses TRBV7-9 and TRBJ1-2, with 7 bases identical to TRBD1. What was sequenced was blood. The CDR3 DNA reads TGTGCCAGCAGCTTGATAAAAAAGGGGGCTGGAGGCTACACCTTC. Amino acids: CASSLIKKGAGGYTF. Combining the CDR3 with reference TRBV7-9 and TRBJ1-2 gives the whole variable domain DTGVSQNPRHKITKRGQNVTFRCDPISEHNRLYWYRQTLGQGPEFLTYFQNEAQLEKSRLLSDRFSAERPKGSFSTLEIQRTEQGDSAMYLCASSLIKKGAGGYTFGSGTRLTVV.